Given below is one T cell receptor beta chain in context. This clone has just one count. What this receptor recognizes is not known. Base qualities are not recorded, but no much larger clone differs from it by a single base. The data stem from a study of blood T cell repertoires in COVID-19 (dated by TCRdb to about 2020). Concerning the study at large: The collaborator samples originated in the United States, Italy and Spain and spanned the acute and convalescent phases of COVID-19. Where available, HLA class I and class II types were taken from metadata supplied by the sample provider and were not determined by assay-based typing. The repertoires were made available in a free public database intended to serve as a resource for research on the immune response to SARS-CoV-2. The prospective study material was composed of cDNA or gDNA derived from T cells, B-cell-depleted T cells, or PBMCs. Samples were obtained from the ongoing ImmuneRACE study (first 160 participants) and from over 1,000 subjects provided by 6 global collaborators. The sample metadata nearly always contained a de-identified subject ID, COVID-19 status, age in years and sex. Subjects who had been exposed to COVID-19, were actively infected with it, or had recovered from it provided the deeply sampled blood TCRbeta repertoires that made up the dataset.

The immunoSEQ Assay, a bias-controlled multiplex PCR, was used to amplify TCRbeta CDR3 regions from genomic DNA. As for the original processing: The number of nucleated cells in each sample was estimated by amplification of reference gene primers within the assay. To quantify the absolute abundance of each unique TCRbeta CDR3 rearrangement, sequence reads were collapsed and filtered. Productive Simpson clonality was computed per sample as the square root of Simpson's diversity index over productive rearrangements. TCRdb retrieved this table from immuneACCESS and kept in-frame rearrangements only. Not all clones are present; in checked studies, unresolved V genes account for under half, and no reason is known for the remainder. V and J calls and clone size are those listed in that table; D and trimming were worked out from the DNA. The sample table lists hundreds of thousands of clones, around 84% of them with a count of one. 15% to 20% of the sample comes from the top ten.

Overall study outcomes, separate from this receptor: The quantity of clinical and demographic metadata differed by source and by participant and was supplied without curation.

The CDR3 starts with the cysteine, ends with the phenylalanine, and has 12 residues. Just CDR3 DNA is preserved here, 36 bases in frame from base 1. As encoded in the germline V gene (reference sequence), CDR1 is LNHDA while CDR2 is SQIVND. V is reduced by 8 bases and J by 12 bases, leaving a spacing of 17 bases between them. The collaborating institutions used their own protocols to collect whole blood in K2EDTA tubes. For TCRbeta analysis, collaborators shipped samples in one of three forms: frozen whole blood, isolated PBMCs, or DNA extracted from either of those sample types. This receptor was obtained from a woman over 75 with active or convalescent COVID-19. The rearrangement combines TRBV19 with TRBJ2-1; a confident D gene designation cannot be given. The sequenced material came from peripheral blood. The CDR3 region: CASGRKTGPQFF. The sequenced DNA: TGTGCCAGTGGCAGGAAAACTGGTCCGCAGTTCTTC.